This T cell receptor beta chain was recorded in a study of blood T cells in healthy people across ages. A second 7 to 11 cycle PCR used barcoded and J-beta primers. Each single sample gave us at least 2.5 million CDR3-containing paired-end reads. MiXCR was run by TCRdb on the 5' RACE reads, yielding one entry per CDR3 protein. The repertoire holds 1.5 million to 2 million distinct CDR3 sequences, with 40% to 55% as singletons. In each sample, at least 6 million PBMCs were isolated. A word on this clonotype: Its antigen is currently unknown. Its ends do not fully match the called genes, so a read error is possible.

Overall study results and limits: Observed TCR beta diversity per million T cells went down as age went up. This fall followed a roughly linear course with age. Nothing was known about donor CMV status, and this possibly confounded expanded clonotype changes.

CDR3 size: 14 residues. In germline, CDR1 is SGHNT, CDR2 YYREEE (reference sequence). The sequence was collected from a woman aged 40 to 50 in good health. This rearrangement joins TRBV5-4 to TRBJ2-5, with D possibly matching TRBD2 (6 bases). Sequenced material: blood. The CDR3 DNA sequence: TGTGCCAGCAGCTTACTAGCATCACAAGGGACCCAGTACTTC. Its translation is CASSLLASQGTQYF.